The text below deals with one TCR beta chain. No antigen is known for it. This sample is part of a study of shared clonotypes between healthy human individuals. Per the original data handling: From ImmunoSEQ came sequences covering only the junction and carrying no quality scores, so filtering differed. The data were produced by immunoSEQ multiplex PCR, yet TCRdb's version contains in-frame clones alone and is incomplete. That table supplies the V and J calls and clone size; D and trimming were determined from the DNA. The table has fewer than 2.5 million clones, roughly 93% seen once. Study-level findings and limits: Donor clonotype sharing was expected to depend on sequencing depth. With a few donors compared, approximately 5% of naive CD4 clonotypes were shared.

V lost 7 bases, J lost 10 bases, and 7 bases stayed unmatched. Germline CDR1 reads SQVTM; CDR2 reads ANQGSEA. The CDR3 is made up of 12 amino acids. The receptor was derived from a man aged 18 to 35 in good health. Some clones in this sample may be carry-over from other donors' samples. The rearrangement joins TRBV29-1 to TRBJ2-1, with TRBD1 matching over 10 bases. The sample comprised naive CD4+ T cells from PBMCs. As for subset: CD45RA+ positively selected. The CDR3 DNA reads as TGCAGCGCCGACAGGGGGCTAAAGGAGCAGTTCTTC. Translating it yields CSADRGLKEQFF.